The 11 T cell receptor beta chains presented below share a single source sample, sequenced in a study of T cells in localized non-small cell lung cancer. TCRdb keeps only in-frame clones here, not all; method: immunoSEQ multiplex PCR. Counted here are some 90,000 clones, roughly 89% occurring once; the ten biggest clones make up around 15%. The sequenced sample was peripheral blood, obtained before any cancer treatment. These receptors all come from a man aged 40-75 years with stage I squamous cell lung carcinoma.

The chain joins TRBV14 to TRBJ1-6; D call uncertain. Germline loops: CDR1 SGHDN, CDR2 FVKESK. This CDR3 is 14 amino acids long. V lost 2 bases to trimming and J lost 6 bases, with 8 bases between them. This chain's CDR3 is CASSQPGANSPLHF. In DNA, the CDR3 is TGTGCCAGCAGCCAACCGGGTGCTAATTCACCCCTCCACTTT.

This clone occurred a few times. The J gene is TRBJ2-2, the V gene TRBV2; 8 bases agree with TRBD1. The ends lost 5 bases at V and 3 bases at J; junction bases unmatched: 5. The CDR3 has 15 residues. Per germline, CDR1 SNHLY and CDR2 FYNNEI. CDR3 in DNA: TGTGCCAGCAGTCATGACAGGGGATACACCGGGGAGCTGTTTTTT. It translates to CASSHDRGYTGELFF.

V is TRBV18 and J is TRBJ2-3, with no clear D. CDR1 and CDR2 from the germline V gene are KGHSH and LQKENI. The CDR3 totals 15 residues. Deletions cut 4 bases from V and 3 bases from J, with 14 bases between. CDR3 amino acids: CASSRQGIGTDTQYF. CDR3 nucleotide sequence: TGTGCCAGCTCACGCCAAGGGATCGGGACAGATACGCAGTATTTT.

V and J are TRBV7-8 and TRBJ2-3; the D is unclear. CDR1 and CDR2 from the germline V gene are SGHVS and FQNEAQ. Trimming cost V 5 bases and J 4 bases, with 13 bases left between them. This CDR3 has 14 residues. This CDR3 reads CASSRRGVSDTQYF. Written as DNA, the CDR3 is TGTGCCAGCAGCCGGAGAGGAGTATCAGATACGCAGTATTTT.

This chain uses TRBV5-1 with TRBJ2-3; no reliable D call. Trimming took off 0 bases at V and 3 bases at J, with 5 bases between the two ends. The CDR3 is made up of 13 amino acids. Germline V lookup: CDR1 SGHRS, CDR2 YFSETQ. In DNA form, the CDR3 reads TGCGCCAGCAGCTTGGCCATGACAGATACGCAGTATTTT. Translation gives CASSLAMTDTQYF. The entire variable domain, with the rest obtained from reference TRBV5-1 and TRBJ2-3, is as follows: KAGVTQTPRYLIKTRGQQVTLSCSPISGHRSVSWYQQTPGQGLQFLFEYFSETQRNKGNFPGRFSGRQFSNSRSEMNVSTLELGDSALYLCASSLAMTDTQYFGPGTRLTVL.

This clone was observed once. V gene TRBV6-1 combines with J gene TRBJ2-3; TRBD2 matches at 9 bases. This CDR3 region has 20 residues. V was clipped by 0 bases and J by 2 bases; unmatched bases: 15. In germline, CDR1 is MNHNS, CDR2 SASEGT. CDR3 in amino acids: CASSEAASGAMGPTTDTQYF. The DNA of the CDR3 is TGTGCCAGCAGTGAAGCGGCTAGCGGGGCCATGGGGCCCACCACAGATACGCAGTATTTT.

This clone was recorded only once. This rearrangement joins TRBV6-5 to TRBJ2-7; D is unclear. Trimming removed 6 bases at V and 1 base at J, with 13 bases between. The CDR3 is 14 residues long. Germline assignment: CDR1 MNHEY and CDR2 SVGAGI. The CDR3 nucleotides read TGTGCCAGCAGGATCACCACGGATTCCTACGAGCAGTACTTC. Translation: CASRITTDSYEQYF.

The chain carries TRBV19 and TRBJ2-7, with no clear D. V gave up 6 bases and J gave up 2 bases, with 8 bases separating them. This CDR3 has 12 residues. CDR1 LNHDA and CDR2 SQIVND come from the germline V gene (reference sequence). The CDR3 loop is CASSDNPYEQYF. The CDR3, as DNA: TGTGCCAGTAGCGACAACCCCTACGAGCAGTACTTC.

The V call is TRBV6-5, the J call TRBJ1-1, with D tentatively TRBD1 (5 bases). Trimming removed 5 bases at V and 8 bases at J, with 18 bases between. The CDR3 is 14 amino acids. Germline CDR1 MNHEY, CDR2 SVGAGI. This CDR3 reads CASSPDRTRVEAFF. For the CDR3, the DNA is TGTGCCAGCAGTCCCGACCGGACAAGGGTGGAAGCTTTCTTT.

The V call is TRBV19, the J call TRBJ1-1, with TRBD1 matching over 8 bases. Germline lookup yields CDR1 LNHDA and CDR2 SQIVND (reference sequence). J gave up 7 bases and V 6 bases, and 7 bases lay outside the gene matches. CDR3 length: 13 amino acids. The CDR3 region has the DNA TGTGCCAGTAGGGACAGGGTTTCTGATGAAGCTTTCTTT. This translates into CASRDRVSDEAFF.

The rearrangement uses TRBV4-1 and TRBJ1-3; D possibly corresponds to TRBD1 (5 bases). V was shortened by 4 bases and J by 2 bases, with 12 bases between the two germline ends. The CDR3 runs to 15 residues. Germline CDR1 MGHRA, CDR2 YSYEKL. The chain's CDR3 is CASSPKGEAGNTIYF. Written as DNA, the CDR3 is TGCGCCAGCAGCCCGAAAGGGGAGGCTGGAAACACCATATATTTT.